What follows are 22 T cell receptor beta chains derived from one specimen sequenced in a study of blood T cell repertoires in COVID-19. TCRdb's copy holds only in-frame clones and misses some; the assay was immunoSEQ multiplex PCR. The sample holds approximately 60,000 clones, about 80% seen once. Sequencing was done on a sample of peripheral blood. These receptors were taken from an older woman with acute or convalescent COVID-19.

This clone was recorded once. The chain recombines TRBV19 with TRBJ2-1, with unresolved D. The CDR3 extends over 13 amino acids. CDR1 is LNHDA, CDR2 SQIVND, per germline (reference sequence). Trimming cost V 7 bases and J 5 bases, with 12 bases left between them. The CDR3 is CASTSASDNEQFF. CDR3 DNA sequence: TGTGCCAGTACCTCCGCGTCCGACAATGAGCAGTTCTTC.

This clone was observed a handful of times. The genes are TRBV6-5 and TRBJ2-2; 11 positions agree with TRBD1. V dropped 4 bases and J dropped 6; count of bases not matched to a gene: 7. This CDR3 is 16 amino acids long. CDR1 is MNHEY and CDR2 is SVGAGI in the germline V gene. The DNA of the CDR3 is TGTGCCAGCAGTTCGGGACCGGGACAGGGGGCCGGGGAGCTGTTTTTT. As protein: CASSSGPGQGAGELFF.

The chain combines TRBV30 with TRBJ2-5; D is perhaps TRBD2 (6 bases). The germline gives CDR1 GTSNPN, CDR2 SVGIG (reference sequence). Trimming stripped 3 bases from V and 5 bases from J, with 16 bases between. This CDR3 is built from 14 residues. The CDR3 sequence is CAWSPGLPGETQYF. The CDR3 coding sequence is TGTGCCTGGAGCCCGGGACTCCCGGGGGAGACCCAGTACTTC.

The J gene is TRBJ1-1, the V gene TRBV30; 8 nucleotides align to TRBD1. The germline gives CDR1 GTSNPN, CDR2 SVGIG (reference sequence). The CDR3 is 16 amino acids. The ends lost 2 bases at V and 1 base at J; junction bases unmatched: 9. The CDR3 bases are TGTGCCTGGAGTCAACATCGCGGGACAGGGAACACTGAAGCTTTCTTT. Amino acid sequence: CAWSQHRGTGNTEAFF. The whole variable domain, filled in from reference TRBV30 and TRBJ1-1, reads SQTIHQWPATLVQPVGSPLSLECTVEGTSNPNLYWYRQAAGRGLQLLFYSVGIGQISSEVPQNLSASRPQDRQFILSSKKLLLSDSGFYLCAWSQHRGTGNTEAFFGQGTRLTVV.

This CDR3 is CAWTLAANTGELFF. The CDR3 DNA reads as TGTGCCTGGACCCTAGCGGCGAACACCGGGGAGCTGTTTTTT. The chain employs TRBV30 and TRBJ2-2; TRBD2 agrees at 7 bases. Per germline, CDR1 GTSNPN and CDR2 SVGIG (reference sequence). After removal of 4 bases from V and 0 bases from J, the junction contained 2 bases not matched to a gene. The CDR3 has 14 residues.

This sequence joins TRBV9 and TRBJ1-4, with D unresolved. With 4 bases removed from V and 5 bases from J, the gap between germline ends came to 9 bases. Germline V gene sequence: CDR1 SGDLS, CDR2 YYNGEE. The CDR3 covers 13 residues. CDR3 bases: TGTGCCAGCAGCTCTTACGCGAATGAAAAACTGTTTTTT. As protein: CASSSYANEKLFF.

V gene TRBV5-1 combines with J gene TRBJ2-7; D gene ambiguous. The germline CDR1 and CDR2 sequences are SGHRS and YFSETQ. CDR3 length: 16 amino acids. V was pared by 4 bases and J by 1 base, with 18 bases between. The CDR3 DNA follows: TGCGCCAGCAGCCCCGCCCGGGTCAATTTGTCCTACGAGCAGTACTTC. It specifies CASSPARVNLSYEQYF.

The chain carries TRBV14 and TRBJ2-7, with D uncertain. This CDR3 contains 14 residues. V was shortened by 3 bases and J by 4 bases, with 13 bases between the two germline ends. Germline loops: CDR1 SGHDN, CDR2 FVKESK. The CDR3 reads CASSHSSTVYEQYF. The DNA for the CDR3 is TGTGCCAGCAGCCATTCCTCGACTGTTTACGAGCAGTACTTC.

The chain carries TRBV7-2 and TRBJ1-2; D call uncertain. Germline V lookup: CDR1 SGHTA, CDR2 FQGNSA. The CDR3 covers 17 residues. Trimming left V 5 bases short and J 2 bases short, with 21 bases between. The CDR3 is CASSPYLTAGGNYGYTF. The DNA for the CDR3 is TGTGCCAGCAGCCCGTACCTGACGGCAGGAGGGAACTATGGCTACACCTTC. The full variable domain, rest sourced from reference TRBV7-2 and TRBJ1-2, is GAGVSQSPSNKVTEKGKDVELRCDPISGHTALYWYRQSLGQGLEFLIYFQGNSAPDKSGLPSDRFSAERTGGSVSTLTIQRTQQEDSAVYLCASSPYLTAGGNYGYTFGSGTRLTVV.

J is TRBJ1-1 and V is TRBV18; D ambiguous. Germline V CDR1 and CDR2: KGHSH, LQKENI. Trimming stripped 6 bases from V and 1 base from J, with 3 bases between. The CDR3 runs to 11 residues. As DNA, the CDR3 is TGTGCCAGCTCGGCGAACACTGAAGCTTTCTTT. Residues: CASSANTEAFF.

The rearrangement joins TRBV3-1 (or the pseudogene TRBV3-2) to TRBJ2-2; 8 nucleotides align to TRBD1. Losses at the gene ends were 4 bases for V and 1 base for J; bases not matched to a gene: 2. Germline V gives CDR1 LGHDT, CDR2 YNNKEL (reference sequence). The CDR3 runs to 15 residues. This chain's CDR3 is CASSLGTGNTGELFF. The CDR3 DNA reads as TGTGCCAGCAGCCTGGGGACAGGGAACACCGGGGAGCTGTTTTTT.

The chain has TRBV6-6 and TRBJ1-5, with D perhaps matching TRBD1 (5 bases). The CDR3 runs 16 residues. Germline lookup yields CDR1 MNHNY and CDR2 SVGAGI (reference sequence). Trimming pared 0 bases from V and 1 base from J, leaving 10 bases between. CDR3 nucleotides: TGTGCCAGCAGTTACTCGGGCAGGGCGAGCAATCAGCCCCAGCATTTT. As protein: CASSYSGRASNQPQHF.

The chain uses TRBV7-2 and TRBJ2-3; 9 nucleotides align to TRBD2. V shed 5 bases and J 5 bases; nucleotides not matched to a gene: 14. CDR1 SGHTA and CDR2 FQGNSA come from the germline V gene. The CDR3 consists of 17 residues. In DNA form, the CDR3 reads TGTGCCAGCAGCGCCCTCGGCGGGGGGGTCAGGGTAGATACGCAGTATTTT. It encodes CASSALGGGVRVDTQYF.

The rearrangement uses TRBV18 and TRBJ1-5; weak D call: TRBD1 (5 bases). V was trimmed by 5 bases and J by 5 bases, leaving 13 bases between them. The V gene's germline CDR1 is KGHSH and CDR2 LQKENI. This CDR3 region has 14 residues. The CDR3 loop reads CASSMGQNHQPQHF. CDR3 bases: TGTGCCAGCTCAATGGGGCAGAACCATCAGCCCCAGCATTTT.

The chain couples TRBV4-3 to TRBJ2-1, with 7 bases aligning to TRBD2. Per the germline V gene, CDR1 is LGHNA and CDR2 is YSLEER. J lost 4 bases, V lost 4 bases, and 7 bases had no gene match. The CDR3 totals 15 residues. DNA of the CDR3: TGCGCCAGCAGCCTGGGAGGGCGGGCATACAATGAGCAGTTCTTC. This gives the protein CASSLGGRAYNEQFF.

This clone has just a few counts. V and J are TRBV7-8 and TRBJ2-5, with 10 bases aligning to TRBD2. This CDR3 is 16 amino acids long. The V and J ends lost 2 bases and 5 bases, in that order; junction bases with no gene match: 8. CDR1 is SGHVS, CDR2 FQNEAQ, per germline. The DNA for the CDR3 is TGTGCCAGCAGCTTATACGCACTAGCGGGGATCGAGACCCAGTACTTC. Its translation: CASSLYALAGIETQYF.

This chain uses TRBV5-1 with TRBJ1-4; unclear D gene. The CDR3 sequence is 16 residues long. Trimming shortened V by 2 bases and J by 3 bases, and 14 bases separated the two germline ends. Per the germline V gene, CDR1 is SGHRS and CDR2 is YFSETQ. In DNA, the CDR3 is TGCGCCAGCAGCTTCCTCGCCGGGAATCCTAATGAAAAACTGTTTTTT. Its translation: CASSFLAGNPNEKLFF.

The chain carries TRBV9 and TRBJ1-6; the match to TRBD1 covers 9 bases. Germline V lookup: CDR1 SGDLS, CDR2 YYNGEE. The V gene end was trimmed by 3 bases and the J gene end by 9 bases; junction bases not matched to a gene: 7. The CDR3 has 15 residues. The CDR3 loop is CASSEATGGISPLHF. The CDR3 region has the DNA TGTGCCAGCAGCGAAGCGACAGGGGGAATTTCACCCCTCCACTTT.

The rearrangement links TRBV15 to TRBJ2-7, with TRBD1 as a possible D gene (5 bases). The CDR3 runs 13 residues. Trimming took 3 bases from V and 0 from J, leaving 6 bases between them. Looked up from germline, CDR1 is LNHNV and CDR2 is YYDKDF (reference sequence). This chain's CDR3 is CATSRDISYEQYF. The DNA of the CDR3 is TGTGCCACCAGCAGGGACATCTCCTACGAGCAGTACTTC.

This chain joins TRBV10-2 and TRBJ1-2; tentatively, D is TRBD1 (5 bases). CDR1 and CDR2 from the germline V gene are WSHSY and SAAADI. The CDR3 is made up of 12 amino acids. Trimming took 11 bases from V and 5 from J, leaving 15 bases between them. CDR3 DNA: TGCGCCGGATATGGGGGGGAGTATGGCTACACCTTC. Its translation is CAGYGGEYGYTF.

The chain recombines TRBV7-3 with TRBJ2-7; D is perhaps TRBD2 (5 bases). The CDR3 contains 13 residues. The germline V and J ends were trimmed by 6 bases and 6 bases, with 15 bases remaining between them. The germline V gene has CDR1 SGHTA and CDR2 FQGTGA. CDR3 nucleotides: TGTGCCAGCAGTATCAACGGGGTCCGCGAGCAGTACTTC. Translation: CASSINGVREQYF.

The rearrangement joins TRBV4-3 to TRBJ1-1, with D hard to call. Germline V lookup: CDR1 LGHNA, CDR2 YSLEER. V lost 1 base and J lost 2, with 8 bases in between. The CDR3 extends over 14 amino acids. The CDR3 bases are TGCGCCAGCAGCCAAGCCCGGGGAAACACTGAAGCTTTCTTT. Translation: CASSQARGNTEAFF.